Below, 30 T cell receptor beta chains from the same sample are listed, as sequenced in a study of cytomegalovirus exposure and HLA in healthy donors. TCRdb's copy holds only in-frame clones and misses some; the assay was immunoSEQ multiplex PCR. The sample shows around 80,000 clones, 90% to 97% of them seen only once. Sequenced: PBMCs. Receptors were obtained from a woman between 18 and 29 years old in good health and CMV-seronegative.

This sequence joins TRBV19 and TRBJ2-1; 8 nucleotides align to TRBD1. The CDR3 covers 13 residues. J gave up 9 bases and V 5 bases, and 6 bases lay outside the gene matches. Germline V gene sequence: CDR1 LNHDA, CDR2 SQIVND (reference sequence). CDR3 DNA sequence: TGTGCCAGTAGTGTGGACAGGGTATTTGAGCAGTTCTTC. Translating it yields CASSVDRVFEQFF.

The chain recombines TRBV27 with TRBJ2-7; 9 bases are a match to TRBD1. The length of the CDR3 is 16 residues. The ends lost 0 bases at V and 3 bases at J; junction bases unmatched: 6. The V gene's germline CDR1 is MNHEY and CDR2 SMNVEV (reference sequence). The CDR3 sequence: CASSLSGGTGLYEQYF. CDR3 nucleotides: TGTGCCAGCAGTTTATCGGGCGGGACAGGGCTCTACGAGCAGTACTTC.

V is TRBV7-9 and J is TRBJ1-2, with 12 bases fitting TRBD1. With 5 bases clipped from V and 6 bases from J, the junction kept 7 bases outside the gene matches. Germline values: CDR1 SEHNR, CDR2 FQNEAQ (reference sequence). This CDR3 is built from 15 residues. CDR3 nucleotides: TGTGCCAGCAGCCAGCCGGGACAGGGGGCGCATGGCTACACCTTC. Its translation is CASSQPGQGAHGYTF.

This chain uses TRBV7-9 with TRBJ2-5; TRBD1 is a possible D gene (7 bases). The CDR3 is 16 amino acids. The V end was cut by 5 bases, the J end by 1 base, with 17 bases between. Germline V gene lookup returns CDR1 SEHNR and CDR2 FQNEAQ (reference sequence). The DNA for the CDR3 is TGTGCCAGCAGCCGATCGCAGGGGGGAGCCCAAGAGACCCAGTACTTC. It is translated as CASSRSQGGAQETQYF.

V gene TRBV19 combines with J gene TRBJ2-7; 8 nucleotides agree with TRBD1. Germline loops: CDR1 LNHDA, CDR2 SQIVND (reference sequence). After removal of 6 bases from V and 2 bases from J, the junction contained 6 bases not matched to a gene. The CDR3 loop spans 14 amino acids. DNA of the CDR3: TGTGCCAGTAGATCCGGGACAGGCCCCTACGAGCAGTACTTC. Protein product: CASRSGTGPYEQYF.

This chain's CDR3 is CAWSGTSPYEQYF. In DNA, the CDR3 is TGTGCCTGGAGTGGGACTAGTCCCTACGAGCAGTACTTC. The V gene is TRBV30, the J gene TRBJ2-7; the match to TRBD2 covers 7 bases. J lost 2 bases, V lost 1 base, and 2 bases had no gene match. This CDR3 contains 13 residues. CDR1 GTSNPN and CDR2 SVGIG come from the germline V gene (reference sequence).

The chain joins TRBV7-9 to TRBJ2-1; D possibly corresponds to TRBD2 (5 bases). CDR1 is SEHNR, CDR2 FQNEAQ, per germline (reference sequence). The CDR3 runs 15 residues. V shed 5 bases and J shed 7 bases, with 18 bases lying between them. CDR3 residues: CASSPSLLELNEQFF. The CDR3 coding sequence is TGTGCCAGCAGCCCTAGCCTTCTGGAGTTGAATGAGCAGTTCTTC.

The chain is built from TRBV7-7 and TRBJ2-2, with 11 bases identical to TRBD2. The CDR3 totals 16 residues. Germline CDR1 is SSHAT and CDR2 is FNYEAQ (reference sequence). Trimming took 5 bases from V and 6 from J; bases not matched to a gene: 8. In DNA, the CDR3 is TGTGCCAGCAGCGCCCGACTAGCGGGAATCCCCGGGGAGCTGTTTTTT. Its protein product is CASSARLAGIPGELFF.

The chain has TRBV2 and TRBJ2-5, with a possible D match to TRBD1 (6 bases). The CDR3 runs to 13 residues. Trimming shortened V by 5 bases and J by 5 bases, and 12 bases separated the two germline ends. Germline V lookup: CDR1 SNHLY, CDR2 FYNNEI. The CDR3 DNA is TGTGCCAGCAGTACAGGGACCCTGGAGACCCAGTACTTC. Its protein is CASSTGTLETQYF.

The table lists this clone with a count of one. The rearrangement links TRBV7-9 to TRBJ2-4, with 7 nucleotides matching TRBD2. Losses at the gene ends were 6 bases for V and 9 bases for J; bases not matched to a gene: 5. The CDR3 contains 12 residues. Germline lookup yields CDR1 SEHNR and CDR2 FQNEAQ (reference sequence). As DNA, the CDR3 is TGTGCCAGCAGTTCCCCGGGAGGCATTCAGTACTTC. Protein sequence: CASSSPGGIQYF.

This chain links TRBV5-1 with TRBJ2-5; a weak D match, TRBD2 (6 bases). Trimming removed 7 bases at V and 5 bases at J, with 21 bases between. CDR1 is SGHRS, CDR2 YFSETQ, per germline. The CDR3 extends over 15 amino acids. The CDR3 DNA follows: TGCGCCAGCGACCGGATCCGCGCGGCGGGGGAGACCCAGTACTTC. It encodes CASDRIRAAGETQYF. The variable domain in full, completed from reference TRBV5-1 and TRBJ2-5, reads KAGVTQTPRYLIKTRGQQVTLSCSPISGHRSVSWYQQTPGQGLQFLFEYFSETQRNKGNFPGRFSGRQFSNSRSEMNVSTLELGDSALYLCASDRIRAAGETQYFGPGTRLLVL.

V gene TRBV27 combines with J gene TRBJ2-7; D might be TRBD2 (5 bases). CDR3 length: 13 amino acids. Looked up from germline, CDR1 is MNHEY and CDR2 is SMNVEV (reference sequence). Trimming pared 3 bases from V and 5 bases from J, leaving 11 bases between. In DNA form, the CDR3 reads TGTGCCAGCAGTTTGCTCCCCGGGGACGAGCAGTACTTC. Residues: CASSLLPGDEQYF.

This clone was seen a handful of times. The rearrangement uses TRBV5-4 and TRBJ1-4; 8 bases line up with TRBD1. Unmatched junction bases numbered 9, after V lost 0 bases and J lost 2 bases. This CDR3 contains 18 residues. CDR1 is SGHNT and CDR2 is YYREEE in the germline V gene (reference sequence). CDR3 DNA: TGTGCCAGCAGCTTGGACCCCACAGGGGGTAGTACTAATGAAAAACTGTTTTTT. Amino acids: CASSLDPTGGSTNEKLFF.

The gene calls are TRBV6-6 and TRBJ2-1; 14 nucleotides agree with TRBD2. The CDR3 runs to 14 residues. V gave up 6 bases and J gave up 12 bases; unmatched junction bases: 7. In germline, CDR1 is MNHNY, CDR2 SVGAGI (reference sequence). Here the CDR3 DNA reads TGTGCCAGCAGCCCCGGGACTAGCGGGAGTGGGCAGTTCTTC. Amino acids: CASSPGTSGSGQFF.

The chain couples TRBV19 to TRBJ2-7; TRBD1 might be the D (5 bases). The germline CDR1 and CDR2 sequences are LNHDA and SQIVND (reference sequence). V shed 3 bases and J shed 2 bases, with 14 bases lying between them. The CDR3 length is 15 residues. CDR3 sequence (DNA): TGTGCCAGTAGTATCACAATCAGGGTCGCCTACGAGCAGTACTTC. It is translated as CASSITIRVAYEQYF.

This chain links TRBV27 with TRBJ1-6, with 7 positions matching TRBD1. Germline CDR1 and CDR2: MNHEY and SMNVEV (reference sequence). With 5 bases clipped from V and 7 bases from J, the junction kept 8 bases outside the gene matches. There are 15 residues in the CDR3. The CDR3 region is CASSPIDRDNSPLHF. The CDR3, as DNA: TGTGCCAGCAGTCCAATAGACAGGGACAATTCACCCCTCCACTTT.

V gene TRBV2 combines with J gene TRBJ2-5, with 7 bases matching TRBD1. Germline V gene sequence: CDR1 SNHLY, CDR2 FYNNEI. The CDR3 spans 15 residues. Unmatched junction bases numbered 9, after V lost 4 bases and J lost 4 bases. CDR3: CASSADRVQIETQYF. CDR3 nucleotides: TGTGCCAGCAGTGCTGACAGGGTCCAGATAGAGACCCAGTACTTC.

The V and J genes are TRBV11-2 and TRBJ2-4; 11 nucleotides align to TRBD1. This CDR3 spans 16 amino acids. With 4 bases clipped from V and 1 base from J, the junction kept 3 bases outside the gene matches. Germline V gene lookup returns CDR1 SGHAT and CDR2 FQNNGV. CDR3 amino acids: CASSWTGGLAKNIQYF. The CDR3 region has the DNA TGTGCCAGCAGCTGGACAGGGGGCTTGGCCAAAAACATTCAGTACTTC.

The chain is built from TRBV28 and TRBJ1-5; D is ambiguous. Germline-derived CDR1 and CDR2 are MDHEN and SYDVKM. V shed 10 bases and J shed 4 bases, with 11 bases lying between them. The CDR3 runs 12 residues. For the CDR3, the DNA is TGTGCCATAGGACTCGGGAATCAGCCCCAGCATTTT. It is translated as CAIGLGNQPQHF.

In this sample, this clone turned up once. The rearrangement links TRBV28 to TRBJ2-7; TRBD2 agrees at 9 bases. The CDR3 consists of 15 residues. Losses at the gene ends were 3 bases for V and 2 bases for J; bases not matched to a gene: 5. The V gene's germline CDR1 is MDHEN and CDR2 SYDVKM. The CDR3 reads CASSFRLAVAYEQYF. Written as DNA, the CDR3 is TGTGCCAGCAGTTTCAGACTAGCGGTAGCCTACGAGCAGTACTTC.

The rearrangement links TRBV11-3 to TRBJ2-2; 9 bases align to TRBD1. The CDR3 extends over 15 amino acids. V dropped 3 bases and J dropped 7; count of bases not matched to a gene: 6. Germline CDR1 reads SGHNT; CDR2 reads YENEEA. This CDR3 is CASSLGTGFHGELFF. The CDR3, as DNA: TGTGCCAGCAGCTTGGGGACAGGGTTTCACGGGGAGCTGTTTTTT.

The sample holds one count of this clone. This chain links TRBV19 with TRBJ1-1, with 7 bases identical to TRBD1. CDR1 is LNHDA and CDR2 is SQIVND in the germline V gene (reference sequence). V shed 6 bases and J 0 bases; nucleotides not matched to a gene: 19. This CDR3 spans 19 amino acids. CDR3 nucleotides: TGTGCCAGTAGCAACAGGGGCGCAGTGGGGCCCGGAGTGAACACTGAAGCTTTCTTT. Protein sequence: CASSNRGAVGPGVNTEAFF.

The CDR3 DNA reads TGTGCCAGCTCACCACCGGCGGGCCATGAAGCTTTCTTT. Translation gives CASSPPAGHEAFF. The genes are TRBV18 and TRBJ1-1; no reliable D call. V lost 0 bases and J 7 bases, leaving 9 bases between the germline ends. The CDR3 loop spans 13 amino acids. The germline CDR1 and CDR2 sequences are KGHSH and LQKENI.

The J gene is TRBJ1-2, the V gene TRBV27; D is unclear. Trimming removed 7 bases at V and 2 bases at J, with 11 bases between. Germline V gene lookup returns CDR1 MNHEY and CDR2 SMNVEV (reference sequence). The CDR3 length is 13 residues. As DNA, the CDR3 is TGTGCCAGCAAGCGGGGAGAAAACTATGGCTACACCTTC. Protein sequence: CASKRGENYGYTF.

The V gene is TRBV28, the J gene TRBJ2-7, with 11 bases matching TRBD2. Losses at the gene ends were 5 bases for V and 6 bases for J; bases not matched to a gene: 6. Germline lookup yields CDR1 MDHEN and CDR2 SYDVKM. CDR3 length equals 14 residues. CDR3 nucleotides: TGTGCCAGCAGTCCCTCCGGGACTAGCGGCGAGCAGTACTTC. Translated: CASSPSGTSGEQYF.

This rearrangement joins TRBV5-1 to TRBJ2-5; 13 positions agree with TRBD2. V was clipped by 5 bases and J by 3 bases; unmatched bases: 10. This CDR3 comprises 17 residues. Germline values: CDR1 SGHRS, CDR2 YFSETQ. The CDR3 loop is CASRGLAGSEVKETQYF. CDR3 sequence (DNA): TGCGCCAGCAGGGGACTAGCGGGATCCGAGGTCAAAGAGACCCAGTACTTC.

This clone showed up just once. V is TRBV10-1 and J is TRBJ2-1; 7 nucleotides align to TRBD2. The length of the CDR3 is 16 residues. Germline V lookup: CDR1 WNHNN, CDR2 SYGVQD (reference sequence). The V segment lost 6 bases and the J segment 2 bases; nucleotides outside the gene matches: 10. CDR3 nucleotide sequence: TGCGCCAGCAGGGACGGCCGTGGGGGGGCCTACAATGAGCAGTTCTTC. Translated: CASRDGRGGAYNEQFF.

V usage is TRBV27 and J usage is TRBJ2-1; 7 nucleotides match TRBD1. Germline CDR1 reads MNHEY; CDR2 reads SMNVEV (reference sequence). V gave up 3 bases and J gave up 4 bases; unmatched junction bases: 6. There are 15 residues in the CDR3. The CDR3 DNA reads as TGTGCCAGCAGTTTTCCGGGACAGCAATACAATGAGCAGTTCTTC. This sequence encodes CASSFPGQQYNEQFF.

The CDR3 DNA reads as TGTGCCAGCAGTGGGGACAGCTACGAGCAGTACTTC. It codes for CASSGDSYEQYF. The chain recombines TRBV27 with TRBJ2-7; 7 nucleotides line up with TRBD1. V shed 5 bases, J shed 3 bases, and the junction held 1 base outside the gene matches. This CDR3 comprises 12 residues. Looked up from germline, CDR1 is MNHEY and CDR2 is SMNVEV (reference sequence).

The chain carries TRBV6-1 and TRBJ1-2, with 9 bases aligning to TRBD1. The CDR3 runs 16 residues. The V and J ends lost 2 bases and 8 bases, in that order; junction bases with no gene match: 12. The germline V gene encodes CDR1 MNHNS and CDR2 SASEGT. CDR3 coding DNA: TGTGCCAGCAGTGAAACGGGGACAGGGACTAAGGGGGGCTACACCTTC. Amino acids: CASSETGTGTKGGYTF.